This T cell receptor (beta chain) was sequenced for a study of T cells in Graves' hyperthyroidism and ophthalmopathy. Overall study results and limits: Ophthalmopathy prediction by the model preceded onset by a median approximately six months.

The sample holds one count of this clonotype. The antigen is unknown. Amplified regions were TCR beta CDR3 sequences from RNA transcripts. The study used the HTBI primer set for a first-round RT-PCR of the TCR CDR3. TCRdb recomputed calls from the multiplex PCR reads with MiXCR, one row per CDR3 protein. The sample includes about 660,000 distinct CDR3 sequences, about 45% seen only once; the top ten take under 8.5%. CDR1 SGHVS and CDR2 FNYEAQ come from the germline V gene. The ends were cut back, 0 bases at V and 0 bases at J, with 18 bases in the middle. CDR3 size: 19 residues. Sequenced sample: peripheral blood or thyroid tissue (not recorded which). The chain carries TRBV7-6 and TRBJ1-5; maybe TRBD1 (6 bases). The clonotype comes from an adult man with Graves' disease, either hyperthyroidism or ophthalmopathy (not recorded which). CDR3 region: CASSLAAHEGEGSNQPQHF. The CDR3 DNA sequence: TGTGCCAGCAGCTTAGCTGCTCATGAGGGGGAGGGTAGCAATCAGCCCCAGCATTTT.